This is a list of T cell receptor beta chains from one sample in a study of blood T cell repertoires in COVID-19. TCRdb's table, derived via immunoSEQ multiplex PCR, lists solely in-frame clones and lacks some. Of 250,000 to 300,000 clones listed, around 82% are singletons. Source material: peripheral blood. All receptors derive from an elderly man with acute or convalescent COVID-19. The CDR3 runs from the conserved cysteine through the conserved F or W. A D gene is named only where the DNA matches it firmly. Where a row states a size, it is once, few, many or the class of an expanded clone; other rows omit it.

J,V,D,size,DNA,CDR3
TRBJ2-5,TRBV5-4,NA,NA,TGTGCCAGCACGACGGAGGGGACTCGAGGGACCCAGTACTTC,CASTTEGTRGTQYF
TRBJ2-2,TRBV5-4,TRBD2,NA,TGTGCCAGCACCCAGGGAGGGCTAGCGAGGATCGGGGAGCTGTTTTTT,CASTQGGLARIGELFF
TRBJ2-4,TRBV4-1,NA,once,TGCGCCAGCAGCCATGAAGGTCGGCAGGGTGGGAACATTCAGTACTTC,CASSHEGRQGGNIQYF
TRBJ2-5,TRBV6-5,TRBD2,NA,TGTGCCAGCAGCTCGACTAGCGGTGGGACCCAGTACTTC,CASSSTSGGTQYF
TRBJ1-1,TRBV18,TRBD1,NA,TGTGCCAGCTCACTCCGGGACAGGCGTTTGAACACTGAAGCTTTCTTT,CASSLRDRRLNTEAFF
TRBJ1-3,TRBV29-1,TRBD1,NA,TGCAGCGCCGGACAGGGGGCAAAAGGAAACACCATATATTTT,CSAGQGAKGNTIYF
TRBJ2-1,TRBV18,TRBD2,NA,TGTGCCAGCTCCCCAGGACTAGCTCTTAACAATGAGCAGTTCTTC,CASSPGLALNNEQFF
TRBJ2-1,TRBV19,NA,NA,TGTGCCAGTAGTCCAACCGGGACACCCTACAATGAGCAGTTCTTC,CASSPTGTPYNEQFF
TRBJ2-7,TRBV4-2,NA,once,TGTGCCAGCAGCCAAGATTTAACTCGGGGTTCCTACGAGCAGTACTTC,CASSQDLTRGSYEQYF
TRBJ1-5,TRBV10-3,NA,NA,TGTGCCATCAGTGAACGGAGGGAACTCGAGCCCCAGCATTTT,CAISERRELEPQHF
TRBJ2-2,TRBV4-2,TRBD1,NA,TGTGCCAGCAGCCAACCAGACAGGGGAACCGGGGAGCTGTTTTTT,CASSQPDRGTGELFF
TRBJ2-7,TRBV10-3,NA,NA,TGTGCCATCAGTACATCCCACGAGCAGTACTTC,CAISTSHEQYF
TRBJ2-7,TRBV19,NA,NA,TGTGCCAGTAGTACAAGACAGGTTTTCCCCTACGAGCAGTACTTC,CASSTRQVFPYEQYF
TRBJ1-2,TRBV5-1,TRBD1,NA,TGCGCCAGCAGCAGGGGACAGGGGAACTATGGCTACACCTTC,CASSRGQGNYGYTF
TRBJ1-2,TRBV4-1,NA,NA,TGCGCCAGCAGCCAAGGAGGAGGAATCTATGGCTACACCTTC,CASSQGGGIYGYTF
TRBJ1-3,TRBV19,NA,NA,TGTGCCAGTAGTATAGATGGTCAGATCTCTGGAAACACCATATATTTT,CASSIDGQISGNTIYF
TRBJ2-7,TRBV5-1,NA,NA,TGCGCCAGCAGCTTGGACGTGGCACGGAGCTCCTACGAGCAGTACTTC,CASSLDVARSSYEQYF
TRBJ2-5,TRBV2,TRBD2,NA,TGTGCCAGCAAACTAGCGTTCCAAGAGACCCAGTACTTC,CASKLAFQETQYF
TRBJ2-7,TRBV7-9,NA,NA,TGTGCCAGCAGCTTAGCAGGGGGCTCCTACGAGCAGTACTTC,CASSLAGGSYEQYF
TRBJ2-7,TRBV7-9,TRBD2,NA,TGTGCCAGCAGCTTAGCCGTAGCGGGATACGTCTACGAGCAGTACTTC,CASSLAVAGYVYEQYF
TRBJ2-3,TRBV6-4,TRBD2,NA,TGTGCCAGCAGTGGGAGCGGGGGGCCTGATACGCAGTATTTT,CASSGSGGPDTQYF
TRBJ1-4,TRBV6-4,NA,once,TGTGCCAGCATTGAACAGTTCGTGGAAAAACTGTTTTTT,CASIEQFVEKLFF
TRBJ2-5,TRBV5-1,NA,NA,TGCGCCAGCAGCTTGGGGGGCGGCCGGGAGACCCAGTACTTC,CASSLGGGRETQYF
TRBJ1-1,TRBV18,TRBD1,once,TGTGCCAGCTCAGAAACGACAGGGCTGAACACTGAAGCTTTCTTT,CASSETTGLNTEAFF
TRBJ1-5,TRBV24-1,TRBD1,NA,TGTGCCACCAGGCAACAGGGGGAAAATCAGCCCCAGCATTTT,CATRQQGENQPQHF
TRBJ1-5,TRBV30,NA,NA,TGTGCCTGGAGGGATGGACGGGGTGGTAGGCAGCCCCAGCATTTT,CAWRDGRGGRQPQHF
TRBJ2-7,TRBV28,NA,few,TGTGCCAGCAGTTTAGGTCCAGGTATTGGCTACGAGCAGTACTTC,CASSLGPGIGYEQYF
TRBJ2-3,TRBV3-1/TRBV3-2,NA,NA,TGTGCCAGCAGCCTCAGGGTCAACACAGATACGCAGTATTTT,CASSLRVNTDTQYF
TRBJ2-7,TRBV2,NA,NA,TGTGCCAGCAGCGGAGCGGGTCGGGCCGGGTACTTC,CASSGAGRAGYF
TRBJ1-6,TRBV5-4,NA,once,TGTGCCAGCAGCCCCCGGACAGATTATAATTCACCCCTCCACTTT,CASSPRTDYNSPLHF
TRBJ2-1,TRBV27,TRBD2,NA,TGTGCCAGCAGAGTCGTCAGCGGGACGTACAATGAGCAGTTCTTC,CASRVVSGTYNEQFF
TRBJ1-6,TRBV9,TRBD1,NA,TGTGCCAGCAGCGTAGGGGGACAGGGGGACTCACCCCTCCACTTT,CASSVGGQGDSPLHF
TRBJ1-1,TRBV5-4,TRBD1,once,TGTGCCAGCAGGCAGTTTGGGACAGAAGAGGCTTTCTTT,CASRQFGTEEAFF
TRBJ2-7,TRBV5-4,NA,once,TGTGCCAGCAGGAGGGACACTACCTACGAGCAGTACTTC,CASRRDTTYEQYF